The clone carrying this T cell receptor beta chain was found once. Using immunoSEQ multiplex PCR, the repertoire was profiled, and TCRdb retains in-frame clones only, with some absent. Seen here are about 190,000 clones, about 81% observed once, and the top ten hold approximately 12%. The source of the sample is a study of blood T cell repertoires in COVID-19. Study overall: COVID-19 samples from acute and convalescent phases originated in the United States, Italy and Spain. In each case, the material was cDNA or gDNA derived from T cells, B-cell-depleted T cells, or PBMCs.

The CDR3 spans 14 residues. CDR1 SNHLY and CDR2 FYNNEI come from the germline V gene. The junction had 3 bases not matched to a gene; V was cut back by 7 bases and J by 2 bases. The TCR was taken from a woman aged 80 or over with COVID-19, enrolled during active disease. This rearrangement joins TRBV2 to TRBJ2-2; 8 bases map to TRBD1. Sequencing used peripheral blood. Here the CDR3 DNA reads TGTGCCAGCAAGGGACAGGTTAACACCGGGGAGCTGTTTTTT. Protein: CASKGQVNTGELFF.